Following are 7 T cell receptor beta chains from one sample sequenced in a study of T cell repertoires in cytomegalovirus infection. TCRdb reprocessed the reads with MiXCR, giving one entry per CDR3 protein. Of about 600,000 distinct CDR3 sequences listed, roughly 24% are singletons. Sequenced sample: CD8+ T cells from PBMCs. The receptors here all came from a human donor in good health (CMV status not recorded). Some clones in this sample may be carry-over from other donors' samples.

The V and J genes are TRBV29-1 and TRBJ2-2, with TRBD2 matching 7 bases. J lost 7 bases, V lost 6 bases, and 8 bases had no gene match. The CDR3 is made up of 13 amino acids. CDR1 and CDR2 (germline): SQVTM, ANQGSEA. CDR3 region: CSVKGGFGGELFF. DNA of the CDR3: TGCAGCGTGAAGGGAGGGTTCGGCGGGGAGCTGTTTTTT.

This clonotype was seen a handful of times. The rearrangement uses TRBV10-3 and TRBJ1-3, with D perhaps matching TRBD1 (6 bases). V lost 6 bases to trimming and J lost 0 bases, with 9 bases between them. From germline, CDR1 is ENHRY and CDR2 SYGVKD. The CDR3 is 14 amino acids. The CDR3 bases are TGTGCCATCAGGACAGGTGTCTCTGGAAACACCATATATTTT. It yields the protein CAIRTGVSGNTIYF.

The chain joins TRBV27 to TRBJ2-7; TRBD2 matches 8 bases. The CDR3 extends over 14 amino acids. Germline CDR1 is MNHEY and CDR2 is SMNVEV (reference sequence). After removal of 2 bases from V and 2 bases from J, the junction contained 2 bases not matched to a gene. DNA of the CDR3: TGTGCCAGCAGTTTAAGCGGGGGAACCTACGAGCAGTACGTC. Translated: CASSLSGGTYEQYV.

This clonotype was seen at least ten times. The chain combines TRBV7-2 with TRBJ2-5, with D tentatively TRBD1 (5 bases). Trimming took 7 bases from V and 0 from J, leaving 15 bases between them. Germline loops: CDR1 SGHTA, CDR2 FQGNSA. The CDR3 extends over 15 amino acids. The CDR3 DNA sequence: TGTGCCAGCAAGAGGACAAGACTGTACCAAGAGACCCAGTACTTC. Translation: CASKRTRLYQETQYF. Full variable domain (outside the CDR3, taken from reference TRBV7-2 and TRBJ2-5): GAGVSQSPSNKVTEKGKDVELRCDPISGHTALYWYRQSLGQGLEFLIYFQGNSAPDKSGLPSDRFSAERTGGSVSTLTIQRTQQEDSAVYLCASKRTRLYQETQYFGPGTRLLVL.

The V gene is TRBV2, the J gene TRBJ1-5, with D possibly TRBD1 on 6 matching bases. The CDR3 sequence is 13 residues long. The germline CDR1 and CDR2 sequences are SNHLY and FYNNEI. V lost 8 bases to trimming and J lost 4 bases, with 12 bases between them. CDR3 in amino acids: CASRAGANQPQHF. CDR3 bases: TGTGCCAGCCGGGCAGGGGCAAATCAGCCCCAGCATTTT. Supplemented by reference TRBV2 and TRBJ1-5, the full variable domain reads EPEVTQTPSHQVTQMGQEVILRCVPISNHLYFYWYRQILGQKVEFLVSFYNNEISEKSEIFDDQFSVERPDGSNFTLKIRSTKLEDSAMYFCASRAGANQPQHFGDGTRLSIL.

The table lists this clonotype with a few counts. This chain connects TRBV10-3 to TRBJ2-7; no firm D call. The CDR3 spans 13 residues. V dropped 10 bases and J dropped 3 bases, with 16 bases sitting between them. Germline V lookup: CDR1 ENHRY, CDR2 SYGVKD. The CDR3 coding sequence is TGTGCCAGCCATTCGACGGACCTCTACGAGCAGTACTTC. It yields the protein CASHSTDLYEQYF.

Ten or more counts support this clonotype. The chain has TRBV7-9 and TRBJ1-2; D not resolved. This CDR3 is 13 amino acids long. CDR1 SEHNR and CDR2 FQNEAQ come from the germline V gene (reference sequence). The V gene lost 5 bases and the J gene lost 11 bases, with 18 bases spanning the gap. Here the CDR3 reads CASSAVQGLGYTF. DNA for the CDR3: TGTGCCAGCAGCGCCGTTCAAGGATTAGGATACACCTTC.